The T cell receptor (beta chain) under discussion was sequenced for a study of control samples from healthy donors and cancer patients. The protocol was immunoSEQ multiplex PCR, while the TCRdb copy is restricted to in-frame clones and leaves out a portion. The data contain about 120,000 clones, approximately 92% of them singletons. This CDR3 contains 12 residues. Trimming removed 6 bases from V and 7 bases from J, with 13 bases in between. Germline loops: CDR1 MNHEY, CDR2 SVGAGI. The rearrangement uses TRBV6-5 and TRBJ2-7; D tentatively fits TRBD1 or TRBD2 (5 bases each). The TCR was taken from a woman aged 50 to 60 with colorectal cancer. The sample consisted of PBMCs. CDR3: CASSSGAREQYF. The CDR3 DNA sequence: TGTGCCAGCAGCTCCGGGGCGCGGGAGCAGTACTTC.